This is a list of T cell receptor beta chains from one sample in a study of Tregs in tolerant kidney transplant recipients. Method: immunoSEQ multiplex PCR; TCRdb's copy keeps in-frame clones and lacks some. The profile shows 75,000 to 100,000 clones, more than 80% of them singletons. Sequences were obtained from CD8+ T cells from blood. The receptors originated from a human donor in good health. Each CDR3 is given with its conserved first and last residue. D genes are given only for firm matches. For some rows the clone size is stated as once, few or many, or as a class when expanded; others skip it.

j_call | v_call | clone_size | d_call | cdr3_nt | cdr3_aa
TRBJ1-2 | TRBV27 | . | . | TGTGCCAGCAGTGCGGGGAGGGGCTACACCTTC | CASSAGRGYTF
TRBJ2-5 | TRBV7-3 | . | . | TGTGCCAGCAGCCCGCGGACAGGACTAGGGGAGACCCAGTACTTC | CASSPRTGLGETQYF
TRBJ1-2 | TRBV19 | . | TRBD1 | TGTGCCAGTAGTCTGACAGGGGGCGATGGCTACACCTTC | CASSLTGGDGYTF
TRBJ1-1 | TRBV27 | . | . | TGTGCCAGCAGACCCGGGGTAGGCGCTGAAGCTTTCTTT | CASRPGVGAEAFF
TRBJ2-1 | TRBV29-1 | once | TRBD2 | TGCAGCGTTGAGGGACTAGCGGGAGAGGGCTCCTACAATGAGCAGTTCTTC | CSVEGLAGEGSYNEQFF
TRBJ2-2 | TRBV11-2 | . | . | TGTGCCAGCAGCTTACCCCAGGGCCCTTACACCGGGGAGCTGTTTTTT | CASSLPQGPYTGELFF
TRBJ1-4 | TRBV20-1 | . | . | TGCAGTGCTCCCTTTAGCGAAAAACTGTTTTTT | CSAPFSEKLFF
TRBJ1-5 | TRBV30 | . | . | TGTGCCTGGAGACCGGAGGGGATTCAGCCCCAGCATTTT | CAWRPEGIQPQHF
TRBJ2-3 | TRBV13 | . | TRBD1 | TGTGCCAGCAGCAACGACAGGGTTGGGACAGATACGCAGTATTTT | CASSNDRVGTDTQYF
TRBJ2-2 | TRBV7-2 | . | . | TGTGCCAGCAGCAGACTAGTCCGGACAGGCTACACCGGGGAGCTGTTTTTT | CASSRLVRTGYTGELFF
TRBJ2-2 | TRBV4-1 | . | . | TGCGCCAGCAGCCAAGATCTCCGGGGGGAGCTGTTTTTT | CASSQDLRGELFF
TRBJ1-6 | TRBV5-4 | once | . | TGTGCCAGCAGCCAGGGTTGGTCGGATTCACCCCTCCACTTT | CASSQGWSDSPLHF
TRBJ1-4 | TRBV9 | . | . | TGTGCCAGCAGCCCTTCCCAAGAAAAACTGTTTTTT | CASSPSQEKLFF
TRBJ2-5 | TRBV28 | . | . | TGTGCCAGCGAGACAGGTTTAGAGGAGACCCAGTACTTC | CASETGLEETQYF
TRBJ1-5 | TRBV6-5 | . | TRBD1 | TGTGCCAGCAGTTCCACCAGGGGGAATAGCAATCAGCCCCAGCATTTT | CASSSTRGNSNQPQHF
TRBJ1-4 | TRBV5-3 | once | . | TGTGCCAGAAGCTTGCTGGAAAAACTGTTTTTT | CARSLLEKLFF
TRBJ1-1 | TRBV27 | . | . | TGTGCCAGCAGTCCCCCCCGACGGCTGAACACTGAAGCTTTCTTT | CASSPPRRLNTEAFF
TRBJ2-7 | TRBV10-3 | once | TRBD1 | TGTGCCATCAGTGAGTCCAGGACAGGGGGCTTTTACGAGCAGTACTTC | CAISESRTGGFYEQYF
TRBJ2-5 | TRBV15 | once | TRBD1 | TGTGCCACCAGCAGAACTAAAATGGACAGGTCAGGAAAGACCCAGTACTTC | CATSRTKMDRSGKTQYF
TRBJ2-1 | TRBV7-3 | . | TRBD2 | TGTGCCAGCAGCCCGGGGGCTAGCGGGGGCTATGAGCAGTTCTTC | CASSPGASGGYEQFF